The entry that follows covers one T cell receptor beta chain sequence. Antigen: not known. 60 Vbeta and 13 Jbeta primers were used in PCR. The table came from immunoSEQ multiplex PCR; TCRdb's copy has only in-frame clones and leaves some out. The sample contains some 140,000 clones, roughly three fifths of which appear only once. With V trimmed by 3 bases and J by 4 bases, 4 bases remained unmatched. Per the germline V gene, CDR1 is SGHRS and CDR2 is YFSETQ. This CDR3 is 15 amino acids long. The data belong to a study of cytomegalovirus exposure and HLA in healthy donors. Findings and limits, study-wide: About 87% or about 30% of the time was how often most TCR beta V segments were productive, according to an earlier analysis.

Although they were nominally healthy when sampled, donors likely had unrecorded immune exposures. The chain uses TRBV5-1 and TRBJ1-5; 10 bases fit TRBD1. The receptor comes from a woman between 40 and 50 years old in good health and CMV-seronegative. Input material: PBMCs. The CDR3 protein is CASSSGTGVNQPQHF. The CDR3 DNA reads as TGCGCCAGCAGCTCCGGGACAGGGGTTAATCAGCCCCAGCATTTT.